This T cell receptor beta chain comes out of a study of metastatic and nonmetastatic thyroid tumors. Per the study methods: Construction of a distant-metastasis classifier for papillary thyroid cancer relied on CDR3 differences across clinicopathological groups. With MiXCR, TCRdb reprocessed the PCR reads. The V and J calls, along with clone size, are taken from TCRdb and not from the paper's own processing. The profile covers 30,000 to 45,000 clones, with around 21% appearing a single time and roughly 15% taken by the ten largest. The CDR3 consists of 15 residues. Germline V CDR1 and CDR2: DFQATT, SNEGSKA (reference sequence). V gave up 5 bases and J gave up 1 base, with 12 bases separating them. Until they underwent thyroid surgery, no patient had received any treatment.

Source material: blood. The receptor's source is a female donor with papillary thyroid cancer or a benign thyroid nodule (not recorded which). Some clones in this sample may be carry-over from other donors' samples. The chain joins TRBV20-1 to TRBJ2-6; a weak D match, TRBD2 (5 bases). The CDR3 coding sequence is TGCAGTGCTCCTAAGCGGCAATCTGGGGCCAACGTCCTGACTTTC. It encodes CSAPKRQSGANVLTF.